This T cell receptor beta chain was found in a study of blood T cell repertoires in COVID-19. Study in general: Specimens from acute and convalescent COVID-19 originated in the United States, Italy and Spain.

Clones were sequenced by immunoSEQ multiplex PCR, and TCRdb holds only the in-frame ones, with some missing. The sample carries about 100,000 clones, over 75% recorded once. The sequenced sample was peripheral blood. This receptor was identified in a man aged 25-40 years in a cohort sampled during active COVID-19.

The CDR3 here is CASSQVGLSTDTQYF. The CDR3 bases are TGCGCCAGCAGCCAAGTGGGACTAAGCACAGATACGCAGTATTTT. The chain has TRBV4-1 and TRBJ2-3, with 7 bases fitting TRBD2. V gave up 1 base and J gave up 0 bases; unmatched junction bases: 1. Germline CDR1 MGHRA, CDR2 YSYEKL. CDR3 size: 15 residues.